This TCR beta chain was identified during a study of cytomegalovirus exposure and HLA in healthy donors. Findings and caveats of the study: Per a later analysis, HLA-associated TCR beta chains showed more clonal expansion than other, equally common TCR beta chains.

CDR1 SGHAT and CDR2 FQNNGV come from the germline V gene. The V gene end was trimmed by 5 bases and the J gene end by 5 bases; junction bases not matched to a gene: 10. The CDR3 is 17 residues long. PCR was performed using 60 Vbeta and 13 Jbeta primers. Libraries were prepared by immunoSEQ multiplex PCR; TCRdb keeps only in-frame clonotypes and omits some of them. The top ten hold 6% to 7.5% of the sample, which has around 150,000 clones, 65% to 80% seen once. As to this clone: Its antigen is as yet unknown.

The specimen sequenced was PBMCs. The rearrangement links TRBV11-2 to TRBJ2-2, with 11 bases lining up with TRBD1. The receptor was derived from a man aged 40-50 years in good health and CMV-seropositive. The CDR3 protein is CASSPPVGQGATGELFF. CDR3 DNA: TGTGCCAGCAGCCCTCCAGTCGGACAGGGGGCTACCGGGGAGCTGTTTTTT.